A selection of T cell receptor beta chains follows, all from one sample in a study of T cell responses to AZD1222 COVID-19 vaccine. Here immunoSEQ multiplex PCR was the method, and the copy in TCRdb shows in-frame clones only, minus some. Here the sample spans approximately 110,000 clones, around 90% being singletons. Sequenced material: peripheral blood, taken on day 0 of AZD1222 vaccination. Source of these receptors: an adult in good health. Each CDR3 is given with its conserved first and last residue. The D gene is left open where the match is weak. Part of the rows lack a size; the others show once, few, many or a class for expanded clones.

TGCGCCAGCAGCTTGTGGGGGGATAATTGGGTGGCAAGCACAGATACGCAGTATTTT	CASSLWGDNWVASTDTQYF	.	.	19	TRBJ2-3	TRBV5-1
TGTGCCAGCAGCGTGGCGGGACATACGCAGTATTTT	CASSVAGHTQYF	.	once	12	TRBJ2-3	TRBV11-3
TGTGCATCTTCTTGGGAGGGGTACAATGAGCAGTTCTTC	CASSWEGYNEQFF	TRBD2	.	13	TRBJ2-1	TRBV12-3/TRBV12-4
TGTGCCAGCAGCCGGACAGGCGTTGATGAAAAACTGTTTTTT	CASSRTGVDEKLFF	TRBD1	.	14	TRBJ1-4	TRBV7-9
TGTGCCAGCAGCCCAGGGTCGTACTATGGCTACACCTTC	CASSPGSYYGYTF	.	.	13	TRBJ1-2	TRBV11-2
TGCGCCAGCAGCCAAGAAGAGGGCTTGTCGGGAGGGCTCAACACCATATATTTT	CASSQEEGLSGGLNTIYF	.	.	18	TRBJ1-3	TRBV4-1
TGTGCCAGCAGCCAAGCCAAGGATCGATCACCCCTCCACTTT	CASSQAKDRSPLHF	.	few	14	TRBJ1-6	TRBV3-1/TRBV3-2
TGTGCCAGCAGTGATGGGGCAGCCCCTAACTATGGCTACACCTTC	CASSDGAAPNYGYTF	.	few	15	TRBJ1-2	TRBV2
TGCAGCGTTGAAGATCCGAAGAATTGGGAAAAACTGTTTTTT	CSVEDPKNWEKLFF	.	.	14	TRBJ1-4	TRBV29-1
TGTGCCAGCAGCACCCCGGGGCTCAGGCAAACCTATGGCTACACCTTC	CASSTPGLRQTYGYTF	.	.	16	TRBJ1-2	TRBV5-4
TGTGCCTCGACGGGACAGCCTAATTCACCCCTCCACTTT	CASTGQPNSPLHF	TRBD1	.	13	TRBJ1-6	TRBV30
TGTGCCAGCAGTGAAGCTCCGGGACTAGCGGGCGATGAGCAGTTCTTC	CASSEAPGLAGDEQFF	TRBD2	once	16	TRBJ2-1	TRBV2
TGTGCCAGCAGCAAAGCGGAAAGCACTGAAGCTTTCTTT	CASSKAESTEAFF	.	.	13	TRBJ1-1	TRBV21-1
TGTGCCTGGAGTCGGATAGGGATGCTAGGCAATCAGCCCCAGCATTTT	CAWSRIGMLGNQPQHF	.	few	16	TRBJ1-5	TRBV30
TGTGCCAGCAGACTAAATACGCTAGCGGCCTACGAGCAGTACTTC	CASRLNTLAAYEQYF	TRBD2	once	15	TRBJ2-7	TRBV6-5
TGCAGTGCTAGCAGAAGAGACTGGTGGTTCTTC	CSASRRDWWFF	.	.	11	TRBJ2-1	TRBV20-1
TGTGCCAGCTCACCACGAGGAGGGGCGGGACACAATGAAAAACTGTTTTTT	CASSPRGGAGHNEKLFF	.	.	17	TRBJ1-4	TRBV18
TGTGCCAGCAGTTACTCGACGGGGGCTGGTACGCAGTATTTT	CASSYSTGAGTQYF	.	.	14	TRBJ2-3	TRBV6-2/TRBV6-3
TGTGCCAGCAGCCCCCAAGGGGGGAACACCGGGGAGCTGTTTTTT	CASSPQGGNTGELFF	.	.	15	TRBJ2-2	TRBV7-2
TGTGCCAGCAGCTTAGGAGGACAGCTGAACACTGAAGCTTTCTTT	CASSLGGQLNTEAFF	.	.	15	TRBJ1-1	TRBV11-3
TGTGCCAGCAGGACCGACGGAAACACCATATATTTT	CASRTDGNTIYF	.	few	12	TRBJ1-3	TRBV6-5
TGTGCCACCGCGGTAGAGGGGGGTTACGAGCAGTACTTC	CATAVEGGYEQYF	.	.	13	TRBJ2-7	TRBV7-2
TGTGCCAGCACGAAAGGGGAAATAATGAACACTGAAGCTTTCTTT	CASTKGEIMNTEAFF	.	.	15	TRBJ1-1	TRBV2
TGTGCCTGGAGTGTAGGGGGGAGCAACCCCTATGGCTACACCTTC	CAWSVGGSNPYGYTF	.	.	15	TRBJ1-2	TRBV30
TGTGCCGCCGCTCACGGGAGGACAGCGGACACTGAAGCTTTCTTT	CAAAHGRTADTEAFF	.	few	15	TRBJ1-1	TRBV19
TGTGCCAGCAGCCGGATGGGGGCAGGAGATTATGGCTACACCTTC	CASSRMGAGDYGYTF	.	.	15	TRBJ1-2	TRBV3-1/TRBV3-2
TGTGCCAGCAGTTTAGGAGCGGGAGGGATGCAAGAGACCCAGTACTTC	CASSLGAGGMQETQYF	TRBD2	.	16	TRBJ2-5	TRBV28
TGTGCCAGCAGCTTAAGAACAGATTACTCCTACAATGAGCAGTTCTTC	CASSLRTDYSYNEQFF	.	few	16	TRBJ2-1	TRBV7-2
TGTGCCAGCAGTTATCGTCTTGGCTACACCTTC	CASSYRLGYTF	.	few	11	TRBJ1-2	TRBV28
TGTGCCAGCAGGAGTAGGGAGTCTGGGCTCACTGAAGCTTTCTTT	CASRSRESGLTEAFF	.	.	15	TRBJ1-1	TRBV3-1/TRBV3-2
TGTGCCAGCAGTCCATCTTACACAGATACGCAGTATTTT	CASSPSYTDTQYF	.	.	13	TRBJ2-3	TRBV7-3
TGCAGCGTTGTCCAGGGTAACTATGGCTACACCTTC	CSVVQGNYGYTF	.	.	12	TRBJ1-2	TRBV29-1
TGTGCCAGCAGTAAACGGACGGCTTTGATTGCTTTCTTT	CASSKRTALIAFF	.	.	13	TRBJ1-1	TRBV27
TGCGCCAGCAGCTTGGGCAGCAAGACCGGGGAGCTGTTTTTT	CASSLGSKTGELFF	.	.	14	TRBJ2-2	TRBV5-1
TGTGCCAGCAGTTACCCGTATTCACCCCTCCACTTT	CASSYPYSPLHF	.	.	12	TRBJ1-6	TRBV6-2/TRBV6-3
TGTGCCAGCAGTGCCGGAGGGACAGATATTAACTATGGCTACACCTTC	CASSAGGTDINYGYTF	TRBD1	.	16	TRBJ1-2	TRBV25-1
TGTGCCAGCAGCTTACTAGGGGTCGGGACCGGGGAGCTGTTTTTT	CASSLLGVGTGELFF	.	.	15	TRBJ2-2	TRBV7-2
TGCGCCAGCAGCTTTGACACCCCGGCGGACAATGAGCAGTTCTTC	CASSFDTPADNEQFF	.	.	15	TRBJ2-1	TRBV5-1
TGCGCCAGCAGCTTGGCTGAGACCCAGTACTTC	CASSLAETQYF	.	once	11	TRBJ2-5	TRBV5-1
TGTGCCAGTACCCCCCGGGGGACAGGGACCTTAACTGGGGCCAACGTCCTGACTTTC	CASTPRGTGTLTGANVLTF	TRBD1	.	19	TRBJ2-6	TRBV19
TGTGCCAGCAGCTCCACGGGAGGAGGGGCCAACGTCCTGACTTTC	CASSSTGGGANVLTF	TRBD2	.	15	TRBJ2-6	TRBV28